The next 12 T cell receptor beta chains were all read from a single sample in a study of cytomegalovirus exposure and HLA in healthy donors. Primers included in the PCR were 60 Vbeta and 13 Jbeta primers. Generated by immunoSEQ multiplex PCR, the TCRdb table keeps only in-frame clones and is missing some. The top ten clones hold roughly 14% of a sample with 65,000 to 100,000 clones, roughly 83% of them seen once. Sequencing input: PBMCs. These receptor sequences come from a woman aged 40 to 50 in good health and CMV-seropositive.

The rearrangement uses TRBV4-1 and TRBJ2-1; TRBD2 might be the D (6 bases). The length of the CDR3 is 18 residues. The V gene's germline CDR1 is MGHRA and CDR2 YSYEKL. V was clipped by 0 bases and J by 6 bases, with 21 bases between them. In DNA form, the CDR3 reads TGCGCCAGCAGCCAAGATAGGCTAACACCCGGGGGTACCAATGAGCAGTTCTTC. Protein sequence: CASSQDRLTPGGTNEQFF.

This CDR3 reads CASSFQGPSYEQYF. In DNA, the CDR3 is TGTGCCAGCAGCTTCCAGGGCCCCTCCTACGAGCAGTACTTC. The chain carries TRBV5-6 and TRBJ2-7; D may be TRBD1 (5 bases). Germline V gene lookup returns CDR1 SGHDT and CDR2 YYEEEE. The CDR3 consists of 14 residues. V was clipped by 2 bases and J by 0 bases, with 9 bases between them.

The chain combines TRBV5-1 with TRBJ2-6; the D gene is possibly TRBD2 (5 bases). Trimming left V 0 bases short and J 1 base short, with 5 bases between. CDR3 length: 15 residues. Germline V gene sequence: CDR1 SGHRS, CDR2 YFSETQ. Written as DNA, the CDR3 is TGCGCCAGCAGCTTGGGCGGGTCTGGGGCCAACGTCCTGACTTTC. Amino acid sequence: CASSLGGSGANVLTF.

This chain joins TRBV18 and TRBJ2-7, with D possibly TRBD1 on 5 matching bases. The CDR3 has 14 amino acids. V gave up 0 bases and J gave up 5 bases, with 11 bases separating them. Germline CDR1 reads KGHSH; CDR2 reads LQKENI. The chain's CDR3 is CASSPPGTRDEQYF. CDR3 nucleotide sequence: TGTGCCAGCTCACCACCTGGAACCAGGGACGAGCAGTACTTC.

This sequence joins TRBV5-1 and TRBJ1-2; no clear D. The CDR3 totals 13 residues. Germline V gives CDR1 SGHRS, CDR2 YFSETQ. Deletions cut 5 bases from V and 8 bases from J, with 16 bases between. CDR3 region: CASRDPTEGGYTF. As DNA, the CDR3 is TGCGCCAGCAGGGACCCCACGGAGGGAGGCTACACCTTC.

The chain recombines TRBV27 with TRBJ2-3, with D maybe TRBD2 (5 bases). V dropped 4 bases and J dropped 5 bases, with 13 bases sitting between them. Per the germline V gene, CDR1 is MNHEY and CDR2 is SMNVEV (reference sequence). There are 14 residues in the CDR3. In nucleotides, the CDR3 is TGTGCCAGCAGTTCGGGAAGATTCGTAGATACGCAGTATTTT. Translation: CASSSGRFVDTQYF.

The J gene is TRBJ1-5, the V gene TRBV18, with D hard to call. V dropped 3 bases and J dropped 0 bases, with 6 bases sitting between them. Germline V gene data show CDR1 as KGHSH and CDR2 as LQKENI. The CDR3 loop spans 14 amino acids. The CDR3 is CASSPADSNQPQHF. In DNA form, the CDR3 reads TGTGCCAGCTCACCCGCAGATAGCAATCAGCCCCAGCATTTT.

A few counts support this clone. The rearrangement joins TRBV5-1 to TRBJ1-2; D uncertain. The CDR3 spans 12 residues. V lost 0 bases and J 4 bases, leaving 4 bases between the germline ends. Germline V gene lookup returns CDR1 SGHRS and CDR2 YFSETQ. The CDR3: CASSLDSYGYTF. In DNA form, the CDR3 reads TGCGCCAGCAGCTTGGACAGCTATGGCTACACCTTC.

V is TRBV7-3 and J is TRBJ1-1; possible D gene TRBD1, 5 bases. V lost 3 bases, J lost 3 bases, and 14 bases lay in between. CDR1 SGHTA and CDR2 FQGTGA come from the germline V gene. CDR3 length: 15 amino acids. The CDR3: CASSFTTERDTEAFF. The CDR3 DNA is TGTGCCAGCAGCTTTACGACAGAGAGAGACACTGAAGCTTTCTTT.

The genes are TRBV11-2 and TRBJ1-4; 8 bases line up with TRBD1. V trimming: 10 bases; J trimming: 7 bases; junction bases outside the gene matches: 2. This CDR3 comprises 11 residues. Germline V gene data show CDR1 as SGHAT and CDR2 as FQNNGV. The CDR3, as DNA: TGTGCCATAGACAGGGGTGAAAAACTGTTTTTT. Protein: CAIDRGEKLFF. Combining the CDR3 with reference TRBV11-2 and TRBJ1-4 gives the whole variable domain EAGVAQSPRYKIIEKRQSVAFWCNPISGHATLYWYQQILGQGPKLLIQFQNNGVVDDSQLPKDRFSAERLKGVDSTLKIQPAKLEDSAVYLCAIDRGEKLFFGSGTQLSVL.

The V and J genes are TRBV30 and TRBJ2-7; D might be TRBD2 (5 bases). This CDR3 region has 13 residues. V lost 6 bases to trimming and J lost 1 base, with 13 bases between them. Germline CDR1 and CDR2: GTSNPN and SVGIG (reference sequence). CDR3 nucleotide sequence: TGTGCCTGCTCTTCCCGGGGTTCCTACGAGCAGTACTTC. It yields the protein CACSSRGSYEQYF.

The chain recombines TRBV18 with TRBJ1-2; D is uncertain. V lost 0 bases to trimming and J lost 2 bases, with 10 bases between them. This CDR3 comprises 15 residues. Germline lookup yields CDR1 KGHSH and CDR2 LQKENI. The CDR3 DNA reads as TGTGCCAGCTCACCACCCTCTAACCCCAACTATGGCTACACCTTC. Translating it yields CASSPPSNPNYGYTF.